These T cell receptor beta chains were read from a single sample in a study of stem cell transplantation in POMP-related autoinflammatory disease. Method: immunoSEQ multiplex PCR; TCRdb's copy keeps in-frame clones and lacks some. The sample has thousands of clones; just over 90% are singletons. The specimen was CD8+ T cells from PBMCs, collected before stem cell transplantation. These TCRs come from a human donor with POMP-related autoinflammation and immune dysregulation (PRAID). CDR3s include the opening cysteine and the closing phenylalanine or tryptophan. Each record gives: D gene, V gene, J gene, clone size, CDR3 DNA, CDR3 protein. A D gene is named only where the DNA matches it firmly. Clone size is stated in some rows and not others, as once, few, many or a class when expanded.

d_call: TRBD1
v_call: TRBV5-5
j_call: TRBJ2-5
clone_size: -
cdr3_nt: TGTGCCAGCAGCACGGGACAGGGAGAGACCCAGTACTTC
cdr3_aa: CASSTGQGETQYF

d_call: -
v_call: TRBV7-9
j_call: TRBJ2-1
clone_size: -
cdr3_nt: TGTGCCAGCAGCTTAATGGGCTCGAATGAGCAGTTCTTC
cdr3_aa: CASSLMGSNEQFF

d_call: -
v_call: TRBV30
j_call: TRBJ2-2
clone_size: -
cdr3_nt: TGTGCCTGGAGTGTCCTCAATACCGGGGAGCTGTTTTTT
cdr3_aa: CAWSVLNTGELFF

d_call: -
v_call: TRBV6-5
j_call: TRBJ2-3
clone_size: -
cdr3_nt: TGTGCCAGCACCACCGGGAGTCCAGATACGCAGTATTTT
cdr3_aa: CASTTGSPDTQYF

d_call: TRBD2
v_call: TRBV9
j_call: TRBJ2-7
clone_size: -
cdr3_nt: TGTGCCAGCAGCGTAGATCTAGCGGGGGTACGCGAGCAGTACTTC
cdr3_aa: CASSVDLAGVREQYF

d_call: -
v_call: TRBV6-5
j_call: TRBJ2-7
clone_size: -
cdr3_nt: TGTGCCAGCAGTTACTCCTATCGGGGGGCAGTCGAGCAGTACTTC
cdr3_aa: CASSYSYRGAVEQYF

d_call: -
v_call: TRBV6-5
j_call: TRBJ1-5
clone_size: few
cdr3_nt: TGTGCCAGCGGCGTTCAGCCCCAGCATTTT
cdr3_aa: CASGVQPQHF

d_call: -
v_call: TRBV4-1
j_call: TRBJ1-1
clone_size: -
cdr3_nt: TGCGCCAGCAGCCAAGGTCGGCTGAACACTGAAGCTTTCTTT
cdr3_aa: CASSQGRLNTEAFF

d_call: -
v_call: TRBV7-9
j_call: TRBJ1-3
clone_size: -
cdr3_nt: TGTGCCAGCAGCCGAACAGGGAGCTCTGGAAACACCATATATTTT
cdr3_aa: CASSRTGSSGNTIYF

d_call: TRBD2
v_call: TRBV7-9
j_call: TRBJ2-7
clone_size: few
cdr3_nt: TGTGCCAGCAGCTCAACTAGCGGGGGTTCCTACGAGCAGTACTTC
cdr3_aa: CASSSTSGGSYEQYF

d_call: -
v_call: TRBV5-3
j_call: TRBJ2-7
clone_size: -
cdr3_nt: TGTGCCAGCACCCCGGACAGACGGGACGGGAGCTCCTACGAGCAGTACTTC
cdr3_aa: CASTPDRRDGSSYEQYF

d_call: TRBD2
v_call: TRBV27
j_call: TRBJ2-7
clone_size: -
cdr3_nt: TGTGCCAGCAGTTTCAAGCTAACTAGCGGAATCTACGAGCAGTACTTC
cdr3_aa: CASSFKLTSGIYEQYF

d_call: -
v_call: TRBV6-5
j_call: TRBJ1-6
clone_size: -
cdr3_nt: TGTGCCAGCAGATCAGCCTATAATTCACCCCTCCACTTT
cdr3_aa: CASRSAYNSPLHF

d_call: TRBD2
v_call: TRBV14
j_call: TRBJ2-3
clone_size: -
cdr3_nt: TGTGCCAGCAGCCAAATGAGTGGACTAGTAGCAGATACGCAGTATTTT
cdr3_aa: CASSQMSGLVADTQYF

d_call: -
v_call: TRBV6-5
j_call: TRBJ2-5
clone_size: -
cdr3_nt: TGTGCCAGCAGTTACTCCCCTCTAGAGGTCCAAGAGACCCAGTACTTC
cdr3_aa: CASSYSPLEVQETQYF

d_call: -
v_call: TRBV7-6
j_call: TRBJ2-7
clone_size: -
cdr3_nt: TGTGCCAGCAGCTTGGACACCACCTACGAGCAGTACTTC
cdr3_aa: CASSLDTTYEQYF

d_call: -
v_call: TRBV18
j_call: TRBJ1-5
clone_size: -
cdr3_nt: TGTGCCAGCTCACCCTTTCCTCGGAGCAATCAGCCCCAGCATTTT
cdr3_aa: CASSPFPRSNQPQHF

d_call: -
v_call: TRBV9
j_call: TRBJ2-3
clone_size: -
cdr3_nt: TGTGCCAGCAGCGTAAACCCCGCGGGACCGTCTTATGGGGGCACAGATACGCAGTATTTT
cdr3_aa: CASSVNPAGPSYGGTDTQYF

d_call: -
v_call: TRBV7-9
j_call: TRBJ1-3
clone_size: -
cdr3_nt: TGTGCCAGCAGCCCGGGTAGGGCTGGAAACACCATATATTTT
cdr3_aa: CASSPGRAGNTIYF

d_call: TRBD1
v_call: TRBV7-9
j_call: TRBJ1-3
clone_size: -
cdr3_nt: TGTGCCAGCAACCTGCAGGGGGACTCTGGAAACACCATATATTTT
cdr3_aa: CASNLQGDSGNTIYF

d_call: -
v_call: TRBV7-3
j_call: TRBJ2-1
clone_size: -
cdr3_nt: TGTGCCAGCAGCGGAGGGAATGAGCAGTTCTTC
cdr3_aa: CASSGGNEQFF

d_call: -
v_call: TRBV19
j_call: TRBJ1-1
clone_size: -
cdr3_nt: TGTGCCAGTAGTCGGGGCGGGTTGAACACTGAAGCTTTCTTT
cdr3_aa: CASSRGGLNTEAFF

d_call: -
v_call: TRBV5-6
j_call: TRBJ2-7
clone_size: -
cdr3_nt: TGTGCCAGCAGCTTGGGGACAGTCTACGAGCAGTACTTC
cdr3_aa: CASSLGTVYEQYF

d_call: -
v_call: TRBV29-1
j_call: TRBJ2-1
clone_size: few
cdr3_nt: TGCAGCGTTGAAGGGACGAGCTCCTACAATGAGCAGTTCTTC
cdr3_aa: CSVEGTSSYNEQFF

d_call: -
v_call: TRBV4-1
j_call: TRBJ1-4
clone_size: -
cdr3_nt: TGCGCCAGCAGCCAAGAAAAGGGGGCTAATGAAAAACTGTTTTTT
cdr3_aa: CASSQEKGANEKLFF

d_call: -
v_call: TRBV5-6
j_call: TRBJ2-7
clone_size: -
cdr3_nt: TGTGCCAGCACCCCGGACAGACGGGACGGGAGCTCCTACGAGCAGTACTTC
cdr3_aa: CASTPDRRDGSSYEQYF

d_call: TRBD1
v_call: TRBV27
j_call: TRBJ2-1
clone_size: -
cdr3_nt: TGTGCCAGCGGACAGGGGAGCTCCTACAATGAGCAGTTCTTC
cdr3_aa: CASGQGSSYNEQFF

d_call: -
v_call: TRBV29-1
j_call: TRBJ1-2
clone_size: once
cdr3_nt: TGCAGCGTTGACTTGGCGCGGGACCCCTTTGGCTACACCTTC
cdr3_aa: CSVDLARDPFGYTF

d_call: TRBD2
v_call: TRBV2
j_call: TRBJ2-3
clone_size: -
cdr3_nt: TGTGCCAGCAGTGTTGTAGTGGGGGCTAGCGGGGGCCTTAGCACAGATACGCAGTATTTT
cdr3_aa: CASSVVVGASGGLSTDTQYF

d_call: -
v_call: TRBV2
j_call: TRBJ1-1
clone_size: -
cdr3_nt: TGTGCCAGCAGTGAAGTCTCGAACACTGAAGCTTTCTTT
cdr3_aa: CASSEVSNTEAFF

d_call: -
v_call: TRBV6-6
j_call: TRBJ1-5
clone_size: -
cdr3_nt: TGTGCCAGCAGTTACGACGCCCCGGACAAGGGACAGCCCCAGCATTTT
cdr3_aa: CASSYDAPDKGQPQHF

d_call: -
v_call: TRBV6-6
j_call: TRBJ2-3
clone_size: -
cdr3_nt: TGTGCCAGCAGTTACAGCGCCACAGATACGCAGTATTTT
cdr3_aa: CASSYSATDTQYF

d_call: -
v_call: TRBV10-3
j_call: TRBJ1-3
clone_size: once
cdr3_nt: TGTGCCGTCGACAGAGGAGGCTCTGGAAACACCATATATTTT
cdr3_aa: CAVDRGGSGNTIYF

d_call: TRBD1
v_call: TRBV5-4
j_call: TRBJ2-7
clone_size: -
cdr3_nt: TGTGCCAGCAGCCGGGACAGGAGCTCCTACGAGCAGTACTTC
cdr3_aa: CASSRDRSSYEQYF

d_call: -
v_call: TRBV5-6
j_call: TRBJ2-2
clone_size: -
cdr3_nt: TGTGCCAGCAGCCCAAGGGGCTTTTACACCGGGGAGCTGTTTTTT
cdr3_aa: CASSPRGFYTGELFF

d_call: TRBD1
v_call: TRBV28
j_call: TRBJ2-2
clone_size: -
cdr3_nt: TGTGCCAGCAGTTTACAGGGGGCCGGGGAGCTGTTTTTT
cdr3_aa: CASSLQGAGELFF

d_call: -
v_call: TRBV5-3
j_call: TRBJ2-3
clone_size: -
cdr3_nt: TGTGCCAGAATCTCACCGGGAGTCACAGATACGCAGTATTTT
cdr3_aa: CARISPGVTDTQYF

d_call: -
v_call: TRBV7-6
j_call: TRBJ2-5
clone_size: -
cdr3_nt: TGTGCCAGCAGCTTAGCGGGAGAGACCCAGTACTTC
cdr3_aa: CASSLAGETQYF

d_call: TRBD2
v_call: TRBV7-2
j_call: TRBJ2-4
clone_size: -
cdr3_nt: TGTGCCAGCAGCCCTAGCGGGGGGGCCCTAGCCAAAAACATTCAGTACTTC
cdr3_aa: CASSPSGGALAKNIQYF

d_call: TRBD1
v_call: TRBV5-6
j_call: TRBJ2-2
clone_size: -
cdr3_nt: TGTGCCAGCAGCTTGGGGACAGGGAGCACCGGGGAGCTGTTTTTT
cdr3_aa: CASSLGTGSTGELFF

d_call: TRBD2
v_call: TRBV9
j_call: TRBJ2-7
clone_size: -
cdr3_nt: TGTGCCAGCAGTAGGACTAGCGGCTACGAGCAGTACTTC
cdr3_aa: CASSRTSGYEQYF